The clone carrying this T cell receptor (beta chain) was observed a few times. Its antigen is undetermined. This entry belongs to a study of T cells after yellow fever vaccination. TCRdb passed the 5' RACE reads through MiXCR, listing each CDR3 protein once. The sample records about 130,000 distinct CDR3 sequences, under 8.5% being singletons. General study results and limits: Abundant clonotypes from the bulk population could get into FACS-sorted repertoires as contaminants.

In germline, CDR1 is DFQATT, CDR2 SNEGSKA (reference sequence). V lost 6 bases, J lost 3 bases, and 11 bases stayed unmatched. This CDR3 is built from 14 residues. The chain joins TRBV20-1 to TRBJ2-7; 7 nucleotides match TRBD2. The clonotype originates from a man aged 18 to 29 who received the YFV17D yellow fever vaccine. This material consisted of CD4+ T cells sorted from PBMCs, taken approximately 11 days after the first yellow fever vaccination. The CDR3 spells CSALLRERSYEQYV. For the CDR3, the DNA is TGCAGTGCCTTACTGCGGGAGCGGAGCTACGAGCAGTACGTC.